This is a list of T cell receptor beta chains from one sample in a study of PD-L1 blockade in urothelial cancer. Generated by immunoSEQ multiplex PCR, the TCRdb table keeps only in-frame clones and is missing some. This sample yields tens of thousands of clones, of which around 86% are seen a single time; under 4.5% belongs to the top ten. The sample was PBMCs, taken around atezolizumab (anti-PD-L1) treatment. Source of these receptors: a man aged 50-60 years with urothelial cancer. Each CDR3 is given with its conserved first and last residue. Fields, in order: V gene, J gene, clone size, D gene, CDR3 DNA, CDR3 protein. A D gene is named only where the DNA matches it firmly. Clone size is not always given. Where it is, it says once, few, many or a class for expanded clones.

v_call: TRBV12-5
j_call: TRBJ2-1
clone_size: -
d_call: -
cdr3_nt: TGTGCTAGTGTACCTCCGTTACAGAGCTCCTACAATGAGCAGTTCTTC
cdr3_aa: CASVPPLQSSYNEQFF

v_call: TRBV19
j_call: TRBJ2-6
clone_size: -
d_call: -
cdr3_nt: TGTGCCAGTAGTATTTGGGCGGGGACTGGGGCCAACGTCCTGACTTTC
cdr3_aa: CASSIWAGTGANVLTF

v_call: TRBV5-1
j_call: TRBJ1-5
clone_size: -
d_call: TRBD1
cdr3_nt: TGCGCCAGCAGCTGGACAGGGACGAGCAATCAGCCCCAGCATTTT
cdr3_aa: CASSWTGTSNQPQHF

v_call: TRBV27
j_call: TRBJ1-1
clone_size: -
d_call: -
cdr3_nt: TGTGCCAGCAGTTCGGACAGAAGAAACACTGAAGCTTTCTTT
cdr3_aa: CASSSDRRNTEAFF

v_call: TRBV18
j_call: TRBJ2-3
clone_size: -
d_call: -
cdr3_nt: TGTGCCAGCTCACCACTCAGGGGCTTCACAGATACGCAGTATTTT
cdr3_aa: CASSPLRGFTDTQYF

v_call: TRBV13
j_call: TRBJ2-1
clone_size: -
d_call: TRBD2
cdr3_nt: TGTGCCAGCAGCGCAGCGGGAAGTTCCTACAATGAGCAGTTCTTC
cdr3_aa: CASSAAGSSYNEQFF

v_call: TRBV27
j_call: TRBJ2-2
clone_size: -
d_call: TRBD2
cdr3_nt: TGTGCCAGCAGTTTGTTGGTAGCGGGAGACACCGGGGAGCTGTTTTTT
cdr3_aa: CASSLLVAGDTGELFF

v_call: TRBV5-4
j_call: TRBJ1-1
clone_size: -
d_call: -
cdr3_nt: TGTGCCAGCAGCCTAGAAGCCGCCCCGAACACTGAAGCTTTCTTT
cdr3_aa: CASSLEAAPNTEAFF

v_call: TRBV27
j_call: TRBJ2-2
clone_size: -
d_call: TRBD2
cdr3_nt: TGTGCCAGCAGTTTAGGGACTAGCGGTACCGGGGAGCTGTTTTTT
cdr3_aa: CASSLGTSGTGELFF

v_call: TRBV2
j_call: TRBJ1-3
clone_size: -
d_call: -
cdr3_nt: TGTGCCAGCAGTGTGGGCCCTGGAAACACCATATATTTT
cdr3_aa: CASSVGPGNTIYF

v_call: TRBV7-6
j_call: TRBJ2-3
clone_size: once
d_call: TRBD2
cdr3_nt: TGTGCCAGCAGCTTAGCCCCGGGGGGGGCCACAGATACGCAGTATTTT
cdr3_aa: CASSLAPGGATDTQYF

v_call: TRBV9
j_call: TRBJ1-6
clone_size: -
d_call: -
cdr3_nt: TGTGCCAGCAGCGACTCGGACAGCGTCAATTCACCCCTCCACTTT
cdr3_aa: CASSDSDSVNSPLHF

v_call: TRBV11-3
j_call: TRBJ2-2
clone_size: -
d_call: TRBD2
cdr3_nt: TGTGCCAGCAGCTTAAACCTAGCGGGGGGGTATGCCGGGGAGCTGTTTTTT
cdr3_aa: CASSLNLAGGYAGELFF

v_call: TRBV7-8
j_call: TRBJ2-7
clone_size: -
d_call: TRBD2
cdr3_nt: TGTGCCAGCAGCTCACTAGCGGGGATTCAATACGAGCAGTACTTC
cdr3_aa: CASSSLAGIQYEQYF

v_call: TRBV5-1
j_call: TRBJ2-5
clone_size: -
d_call: -
cdr3_nt: TGCGCCAGCAGCTCGAAGGGCCCCGAGGGGACCCAGTACTTC
cdr3_aa: CASSSKGPEGTQYF

v_call: TRBV19
j_call: TRBJ1-2
clone_size: -
d_call: -
cdr3_nt: TGTGCCAGTAGTATAGATGCAGGAAACTATGGCTACACCTTC
cdr3_aa: CASSIDAGNYGYTF

v_call: TRBV14
j_call: TRBJ2-1
clone_size: few
d_call: -
cdr3_nt: TGTGCCAGCAGCCAAGGCAGGGGACTACGGAACAATGAGCAGTTCTTC
cdr3_aa: CASSQGRGLRNNEQFF

v_call: TRBV7-9
j_call: TRBJ2-1
clone_size: once
d_call: -
cdr3_nt: TGTGCCAGCAGCTCTACAGGGGACTTCTACAATGAGCAGTTCTTC
cdr3_aa: CASSSTGDFYNEQFF

v_call: TRBV11-1
j_call: TRBJ2-7
clone_size: few
d_call: TRBD1
cdr3_nt: TGTGCCAGCAGCTTAGTGGGACAGGGGTTTGTCCACGAGCAGTACTTC
cdr3_aa: CASSLVGQGFVHEQYF

v_call: TRBV5-1
j_call: TRBJ2-5
clone_size: -
d_call: TRBD1
cdr3_nt: TGCGCCAGCAGCTCACAACCGGGACAGGGACAGGGAGAGACCCAGTACTTC
cdr3_aa: CASSSQPGQGQGETQYF

v_call: TRBV11-3
j_call: TRBJ1-1
clone_size: -
d_call: -
cdr3_nt: TGTGCCAGCAGCTTAGGAGGCGGGGGGAGGAACACTGAAGCTTTCTTT
cdr3_aa: CASSLGGGGRNTEAFF

v_call: TRBV19
j_call: TRBJ1-2
clone_size: -
d_call: -
cdr3_nt: TGTGCCACCGTCGCAGGTGGCCTAAACTATGGCTACACCTTC
cdr3_aa: CATVAGGLNYGYTF

v_call: TRBV27
j_call: TRBJ2-7
clone_size: once
d_call: TRBD2
cdr3_nt: TGTGCCAGTCGGGCGGGGGGCCATAATCTCTACGAGCAGTACTTC
cdr3_aa: CASRAGGHNLYEQYF